The 8 T cell receptor beta chains below were found in one sample sequenced in a study of blood T cell repertoires in COVID-19. Method: immunoSEQ multiplex PCR; TCRdb's copy keeps in-frame clones and lacks some. The sample has around 30,000 clones; over 70% are singletons. Sequenced material: peripheral blood. Receptor source: a woman in her seventies with active or convalescent COVID-19.

CDR3 in DNA: TGCGCCAGCAGCTTGGGGCCACTAGCGGAGCAGTTCTTC. As protein: CASSLGPLAEQFF. This rearrangement joins TRBV5-1 to TRBJ2-1; TRBD2 matches 7 bases. The germline V gene encodes CDR1 SGHRS and CDR2 YFSETQ. The CDR3 runs to 13 residues. V gave up 0 bases and J gave up 10 bases; unmatched junction bases: 4.

J is TRBJ1-6 and V is TRBV30, with D perhaps matching TRBD1 (5 bases). Between the trimmed V and J ends, which lost 0 bases and 7 bases, there was a span of 19 bases. CDR3 length: 17 amino acids. CDR1 and CDR2 from the germline V gene are GTSNPN and SVGIG (reference sequence). The CDR3 is CAWSVAFSGGVNSPLHF. CDR3 coding DNA: TGTGCCTGGAGTGTGGCTTTTTCGGGAGGGGTCAATTCACCCCTCCACTTT.

This clone was seen only once. The rearrangement uses TRBV6-1 and TRBJ2-7, with a tentative D call TRBD1 (5 bases). The germline gives CDR1 MNHNS, CDR2 SASEGT. This CDR3 region has 15 residues. Trimming took 0 bases from V and 2 from J, leaving 11 bases between them. CDR3 nucleotides: TGTGCCAGCAGTGAAGCGGGGCCGATTCCCTACGAGCAGTACTTC. Amino acids: CASSEAGPIPYEQYF.

The genes are TRBV5-4 and TRBJ2-5; 8 bases are a match to TRBD2. With 0 bases clipped from V and 5 bases from J, the junction kept 9 bases outside the gene matches. The CDR3 has 16 residues. CDR1 SGHNT and CDR2 YYREEE come from the germline V gene (reference sequence). DNA for the CDR3: TGTGCCAGCAGCTTGGCCCGGGGGGGCAGTCGGGAGACCCAGTACTTC. Its protein is CASSLARGGSRETQYF.

This chain uses TRBV7-2 with TRBJ1-2; TRBD1 is a possible D gene (5 bases). This CDR3 region has 13 residues. V lost 11 bases, J lost 8 bases, and 21 bases lay in between. Germline-derived CDR1 and CDR2 are SGHTA and FQGNSA. The CDR3 sequence: CAESRRVGGGYTF. The CDR3 nucleotides are TGTGCCGAGAGTCGTAGGGTGGGGGGAGGCTACACCTTC.

The chain employs TRBV19 and TRBJ1-5; no firm D call. Germline-derived CDR1 and CDR2 are LNHDA and SQIVND (reference sequence). This CDR3 comprises 16 residues. Trimming removed 4 bases from V and 0 bases from J, with 13 bases in between. The CDR3 DNA sequence: TGTGCCAGTAGTACGGGAGCGAGCCCTAGCAATCAGCCCCAGCATTTT. Translating gives CASSTGASPSNQPQHF.

The genes are TRBV7-9 and TRBJ2-7; possible D gene TRBD1, 6 bases. Germline assignment: CDR1 SEHNR and CDR2 FQNEAQ (reference sequence). CDR3 length: 12 amino acids. The V and J ends lost 6 bases and 6 bases respectively, with 12 bases between them. Here the CDR3 DNA reads TGTGCCAGCAGACAGGGTTTCAGCGAGCAGTACTTC. Its translation: CASRQGFSEQYF.

V usage is TRBV27 and J usage is TRBJ2-3; D ambiguous. The V gene lost 6 bases and the J gene lost 2 bases, with 12 bases spanning the gap. CDR3 size: 14 residues. CDR1 and CDR2 from the germline V gene are MNHEY and SMNVEV (reference sequence). The CDR3 sequence is CASSLKPNTDTQYF. CDR3 nucleotide sequence: TGTGCCAGCAGCTTGAAGCCGAACACAGATACGCAGTATTTT.